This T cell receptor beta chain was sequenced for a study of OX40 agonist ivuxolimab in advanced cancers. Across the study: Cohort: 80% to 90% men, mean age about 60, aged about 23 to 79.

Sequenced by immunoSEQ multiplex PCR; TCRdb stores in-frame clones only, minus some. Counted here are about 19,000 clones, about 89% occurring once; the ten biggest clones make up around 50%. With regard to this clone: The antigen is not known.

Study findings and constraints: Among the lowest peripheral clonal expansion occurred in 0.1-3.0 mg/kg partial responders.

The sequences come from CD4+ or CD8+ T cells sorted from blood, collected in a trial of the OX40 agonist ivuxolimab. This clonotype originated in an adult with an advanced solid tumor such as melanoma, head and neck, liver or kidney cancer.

This chain's CDR3 is CASSTSGTSGNEQFF. Here the CDR3 DNA reads TGTGCCAGTAGTACGTCCGGGACTAGCGGCAATGAGCAGTTCTTC. The J gene is TRBJ2-1, the V gene TRBV19, with 11 bases aligning to TRBD2. This CDR3 comprises 15 residues. Germline-derived CDR1 and CDR2 are LNHDA and SQIVND (reference sequence). Trimming removed 4 bases from V and 6 bases from J; junction bases left unmatched: 5.